The subject of this entry is one T cell receptor beta chain. Its antigen remains unidentified. Per-base qualities were not stored, and no clone one base away is much larger. Profiling of TCR beta VDJ combinations and CDR3 sequences used genomic DNA as the template. TCR repertoire sequencing was run on an Illumina HiSeq 2000. The paper's processing steps were these. Repertoire assessment relied on Simpson's diversity index, CDR3 size and DJ length profiles, and TRBV/TRBJ rearrangement plots. The immunodominant clone was defined as the most abundant DNA sequence in deep sequencing data. CDR3 amino acid sequences were checked for sharing across subjects and were also compared against the VDJdb database and published repertoires. The public reads were quality trimmed at Q25 with fastp and then assembled into clones with MiXCR by TCRdb, keeping productive beta chains. A single entry per CDR3 protein holds the most common genes and DNA from its merged rows. The V and J calls were not made by the authors but by TCRdb's processing. The sample records more than 150,000 distinct CDR3 sequences, less than 50% of which are singletons. The ten largest account for about an eighth of the sample.

The record originates from a study of CD8+CD57+ T cells in acquired aplastic anemia (dated by TCRdb to the late 2010s). Looking at the study overall: On average, sorted CD4+ and CD8+ cells yielded approximately 3 ug of extracted DNA, with a range of about 0.17 to 27.4 ug. CD8+CD57+ expansion was defined as a frequency above the mean frequency observed in healthy subjects. Here is what the overall study found, with its caveats: Patients and healthy controls showed no significant difference in CD8+ Simpson's diversity (P=0.060). Although 25 to 30 CD8+ CDR3 sequences were shared by patients and controls, these sequences appeared highly expressed in patients and within the immunodominant clones of patients.

The germline V gene provides CDR1 KGHSH and CDR2 LQKENI. The V end loses 8 bases and the J end loses 4 bases, and a stretch of 13 bases separates them. Reading from cysteine to phenylalanine, the CDR3 counts 13 amino acids. The retained sequence is limited to the CDR3, 39 bases, with the frame set at the first base. The patients picked for sequencing were ones in whom flow cytometry had shown an expansion of CD8+CD57+ cells. Severe acquired aplastic anemia was diagnosed in all patients according to International Study of Aplastic Anemia and Agranulocytosis and Camitta criteria. No therapy had been received by the patients at the time of blood sampling. TCR repertoires of sorted CD4+ and CD8+ blood T cells from severe aplastic anemia patients and healthy subjects were deep-sequenced in the study. Patients were enrolled under clinicaltrials.gov protocols 00001620, 01623167, 00001397, 00071045, 00081523 and 00961064 in the USA. Ficoll-Paque density gradient centrifugation was used to isolate peripheral blood mononuclear cells. Before DNA was extracted, CD4+ and CD8+ T cells were sorted using either FACS or magnetic beads.

The TCR sequence derives from a human donor with aplastic anemia. The chain uses TRBV18 and TRBJ2-3, with the D gene uncertain. Source material: sorted CD4+, CD8+, or CD8+CD57+ T cells (not recorded which) from PBMCs. The sequence in DNA is TGTGCCAGCAGCCAAGAAGGTCCAGATACGCAGTATTTT. It translates as CASSQEGPDTQYF.